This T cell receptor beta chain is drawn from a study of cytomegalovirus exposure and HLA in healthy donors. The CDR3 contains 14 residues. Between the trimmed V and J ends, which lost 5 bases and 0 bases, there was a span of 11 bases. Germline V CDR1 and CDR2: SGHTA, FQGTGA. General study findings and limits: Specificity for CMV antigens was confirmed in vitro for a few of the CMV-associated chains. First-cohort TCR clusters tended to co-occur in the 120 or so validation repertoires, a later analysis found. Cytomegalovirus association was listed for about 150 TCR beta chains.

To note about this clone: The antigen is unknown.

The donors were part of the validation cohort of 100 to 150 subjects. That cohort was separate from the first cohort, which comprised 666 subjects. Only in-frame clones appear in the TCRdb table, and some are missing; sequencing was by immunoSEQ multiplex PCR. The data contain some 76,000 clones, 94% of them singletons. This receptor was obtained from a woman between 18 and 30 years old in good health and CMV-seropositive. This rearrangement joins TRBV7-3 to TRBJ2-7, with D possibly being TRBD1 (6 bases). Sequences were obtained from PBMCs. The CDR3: CASSPGQSSYEQYF. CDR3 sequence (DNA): TGTGCCAGCAGCCCCGGACAGAGCTCCTACGAGCAGTACTTC.